This T cell receptor (beta chain) stems from a study of T-cell memory formation after mild COVID-19. TCRdb analysed the 5' RACE reads with MiXCR anew, one entry per CDR3 protein. The profile covers tens of thousands of distinct CDR3 sequences, with 28% appearing a single time and roughly 47% taken by the ten largest. This CDR3 has 14 amino acids. Per germline, CDR1 ENHRY and CDR2 SYGVKD. The junction had 3 bases not matched to a gene; V was cut back by 2 bases and J by 3 bases. The sequence came from a young man who had mild COVID-19 (a few samples of this study predate the infection). Cell type and time point are not known. The chain employs TRBV10-3 and TRBJ2-5; 7 bases line up with TRBD1. The material sequenced was PBMCs or a T cell subset sorted from them (not recorded which). Here the CDR3 DNA reads TGTGCCATCAGTGAGGACAGGGAAGAAGAGACCCAGTACTTC. Translated: CAISEDREEETQYF.